A selection of T cell receptor beta chains follows, all from one sample in a study of blood T cell repertoires in COVID-19. Produced via immunoSEQ multiplex PCR; TCRdb's table is partial and in-frame only. The sample lists about 310,000 clones; around 86% were seen once. Input material: peripheral blood. The receptors here all came from a man aged 45-65 years with active or convalescent COVID-19. Both conserved end residues are part of each CDR3. D genes are given only for firm matches. Where a row states a size, it is once, few, many or the class of an expanded clone; other rows omit it.

CDR3aa: CASGQGMNSPLHF; CDR3nt: TGTGCCAGCGGACAGGGGATGAATTCACCCCTCCACTTT; j_gene: TRBJ1-6; v_gene: TRBV28; d_gene: TRBD1; abundance: few
CDR3aa: CASSLRGRNEQYF; CDR3nt: TGTGCCAGCAGCTTGCGGGGACGGAACGAGCAGTACTTC; j_gene: TRBJ2-7; v_gene: TRBV7-2; d_gene: -; abundance: -
CDR3aa: CASSCRDSYSNQPQHF; CDR3nt: TGTGCTAGCAGCTGCCGGGACAGCTATAGCAATCAGCCCCAGCATTTT; j_gene: TRBJ1-5; v_gene: TRBV7-7; d_gene: TRBD1; abundance: -
CDR3aa: CASSDSGTGGGYNEQFF; CDR3nt: TGTGCCAGCAGTGACTCGGGAACAGGGGGCGGTTACAATGAGCAGTTCTTC; j_gene: TRBJ2-1; v_gene: TRBV6-4; d_gene: TRBD1; abundance: -
CDR3aa: CASSSTGEVTEAFF; CDR3nt: TGTGCCAGTAGTAGCACAGGGGAGGTCACTGAAGCTTTCTTT; j_gene: TRBJ1-1; v_gene: TRBV19; d_gene: TRBD1; abundance: -
CDR3aa: CASSPAIGQGRFYGYTF; CDR3nt: TGTGCCAGCAGTCCAGCAATAGGGCAGGGGAGATTCTATGGCTACACCTTC; j_gene: TRBJ1-2; v_gene: TRBV28; d_gene: -; abundance: -
CDR3aa: CASRDLREGDPEAFF; CDR3nt: TGTGCCAGCAGAGACCTCAGGGAAGGAGACCCTGAAGCTTTCTTT; j_gene: TRBJ1-1; v_gene: TRBV28; d_gene: -; abundance: -
CDR3aa: CASSQGGRGGSRNTQYF; CDR3nt: TGTGCCAGCAGCCAAGGAGGGCGGGGGGGCAGTCGCAATACGCAGTATTTT; j_gene: TRBJ2-3; v_gene: TRBV14; d_gene: TRBD2; abundance: -
CDR3aa: CSASTSGRASYEQYF; CDR3nt: TGCAGTGCTAGTACTAGCGGGAGGGCCTCCTACGAGCAGTACTTC; j_gene: TRBJ2-7; v_gene: TRBV20-1; d_gene: TRBD2; abundance: -
CDR3aa: CASSSGSGGYTF; CDR3nt: TGTGCCAGCAGTTCAGGGTCAGGTGGCTACACCTTC; j_gene: TRBJ1-2; v_gene: TRBV6-5; d_gene: -; abundance: once